This record looks at one T cell receptor (beta chain) sequence and its context. Many counts were recorded for this clonotype. This receptor's antigen is unknown. No quality values exist for individual bases; no much larger clone is one base distant. Trimming at the junction amounts to 4 bases on V and 2 bases on J, and the germline ends lie 5 bases apart. The germline V gene supplies CDR1 SGHRS and CDR2 YFSETQ. Measured from the cysteine to the phenylalanine, the CDR3 is 12 residues long. The DNA shown is the 36-base CDR3, in frame from base 1. From the second PCR step on, the TCR alpha and beta chain libraries were amplified in separate reactions. CMV status of each donor was established by measuring IFNgamma production from CD4+ T cells after fresh PBMCs were stimulated overnight with CMV viral lysate. CD4 T cells were positively selected using Miltenyi beads, after which CD8 T cells were positively selected from the CD4-negative fraction. Cells stained for CD3, CD4, CD8, CD45RA, CD27 and a live/dead dye were sorted on a BD Aria II into four subsets by CD45RA and CD27. Blood was obtained from a few healthy volunteers, and the blood from each volunteer was fractionated into CD4 and CD8 T cells and subsequently into four differentiation subsets. About 110 ml of peripheral blood was taken from each donor, and PBMC were separated by density-gradient centrifugation on Ficoll-Paque PLUS. Sorted cells were lysed in RLT buffer, after which RNA was extracted using a Qiagen RNeasy kit and stored at -80 degrees C.

This record belongs to a study of naive and memory T cell subsets (dated by TCRdb to about 2017). Regarding the study in general: The study applied an open-source, UMI-based TCR alpha and beta sequencing pipeline to sorted naive and memory peripheral blood T cell subsets. Complete agreement was observed between the functional CMV T cell responses and the IgG serology results. RNA was DNase-treated and reverse transcribed with TCR constant-region primers, mostly using SuperScript III. Points the paper makes about the study in general: No ground truth was available to validate the repertoire findings for the naive and memory subsets. TCR abundance followed a power law whose exponent differed between naive and memory subsets but was consistent across the three individuals. RNA-based TCR counts may be affected by expression changes linked to T cell activation and differentiation. Each clonotype was defined as a single alpha or beta chain sequence rather than as a paired alpha/beta receptor. After error correction, over 95% of naive TCR sequences appeared only once, giving much steeper abundance distributions than memory subsets. In both CD4 and CD8 cells, going from naive through CM, EM and EMRA, the Gini index went up while Shannon and inverse Simpson diversity went down.

The library was obtained by UMI-ligation and nested PCR. An equimolar mix of two oligonucleotides covering both TRBC1 and TRBC2 was used as the beta constant-region primer. A single-stranded oligonucleotide containing the SP2 primer and a 12-nucleotide UMI was joined to the 3' end of the cDNA by T4 RNA ligase 1. The ligated cDNA went through four rounds of PCR with nested alpha and beta constant-region primers together with the SP2 primer. The ligation reaction was incubated at 16°C for about 18-25 hours. PCR2 was typically run as a SYBR Green qPCR and stopped at a predetermined threshold to prevent over-amplification. Apart from the first purification, every purification step used Agencourt AMPure XP magnetic beads. Library amounts were measured by Qubit and library quality was assessed on a TapeStation, where the main peak was expected at around 650 bp. Pooled libraries were sequenced on an Illumina MiSeq with v2 2x251 paired-end kits, typically giving roughly 0.9-2.1 million reads per sample. Each sample library was pooled at 4 to 5 nM, and about 5-7% PhiX was included to improve cluster recognition. As for how the authors treated the data: V and J genes were assigned to Demultiplexor-processed FASTQ reads by Decombinator through tag matching, with a single base-pair mismatch being allowed. UMIs were used by Collapsinator to correct both sequencing errors and frequency errors arising from PCR heterogeneity. CDR3Translator translated TCRs and extracted CDR3s from the conserved cysteine to the FGXG phenylalanine, flagging non-productive sequences. Gini, Shannon entropy and inverse Simpson indices were computed after subsampling the repertoires to the same number of UMI-defined TCRs. Clonotype abundance distributions were fitted to a power law by maximum likelihood within the linear range. For one naive CD8 sample, the pipeline and MIGEC produced similar UMI counts, unique TCR numbers and clonal distributions. The repertoires were searched for 7,322 CMV-associated CDR3 sequences that had been compiled from VDJdb and a published dataset. TCRdb passed the public sequencing reads through fastp at Q25 and MiXCR, retaining productive beta sequences. Identical CDR3 protein sequences are pooled into one entry, listed with their most common genes and DNA. These V and J calls rely on TCRdb rather than the paper's analysis. In all, the sample holds roughly 98,000 distinct CDR3 sequences, and roughly 7% of those were seen once. 1.6% of the sample goes to the ten largest clones.

The chain uses TRBV5-1 and TRBJ2-3; a confident D gene designation cannot be given. This receptor was obtained from a human donor in good health. Input material: central memory CD4+ T cells from blood. This specimen's cell subset or site label, interpreted: central memory, CD45RA- CD27+. The DNA sequence is given as TGCGCCAGCAGCACATACACAGATACGCAGTATTTT. Translated, it gives CASSTYTDTQYF.